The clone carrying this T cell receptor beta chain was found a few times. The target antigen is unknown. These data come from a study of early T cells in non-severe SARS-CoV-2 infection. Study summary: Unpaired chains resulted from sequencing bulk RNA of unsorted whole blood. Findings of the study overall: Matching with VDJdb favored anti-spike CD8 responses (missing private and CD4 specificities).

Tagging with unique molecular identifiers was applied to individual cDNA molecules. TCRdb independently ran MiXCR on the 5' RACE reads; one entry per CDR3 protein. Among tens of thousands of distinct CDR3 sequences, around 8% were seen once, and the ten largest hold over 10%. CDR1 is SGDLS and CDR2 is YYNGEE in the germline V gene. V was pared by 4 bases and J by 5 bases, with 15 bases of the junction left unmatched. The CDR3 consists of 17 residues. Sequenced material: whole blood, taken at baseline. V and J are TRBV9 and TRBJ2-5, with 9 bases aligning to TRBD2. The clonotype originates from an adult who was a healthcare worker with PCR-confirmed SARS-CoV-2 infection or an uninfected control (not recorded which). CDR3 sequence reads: CASSLRPGAGGGETQYF. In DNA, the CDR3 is TGTGCCAGCAGCCTCCGACCTGGAGCGGGGGGCGGCGAGACCCAGTACTTC.